The 24 T cell receptor beta chains reported below all come from one sample, sequenced in a study of T cells in Graves' hyperthyroidism and ophthalmopathy. What was amplified from RNA transcripts were TCR beta CDR3 regions. First-round RT-PCR targeting the TCR CDR3 was performed with the HTBI primer set. Using its own MiXCR run on the multiplex PCR reads, TCRdb lists one record per CDR3 protein. The table lists roughly 700,000 distinct CDR3 sequences, 11% to 15% of them singletons. The sample comprised blood. These receptors all stem from a woman under 30 with Graves' hyperthyroidism.

The V gene is TRBV28, the J gene TRBJ2-3; D unclear. Germline values: CDR1 MDHEN, CDR2 SYDVKM. CDR3 size: 14 residues. V lost 6 bases and J 2 bases, leaving 12 bases between the germline ends. CDR3 loop: CASSPGRVTDTQYF. The CDR3 DNA is TGTGCCAGCAGCCCTGGAAGGGTCACAGATACGCAGTATTTT. Variable domain in full (rest from reference TRBV28 and TRBJ2-3): DVKVTQSSRYLVKRTGEKVFLECVQDMDHENMFWYRQDPGLGLRLIYFSYDVKMKEKGDIPEGYSVSREKKERFSLILESASTNQTSMYLCASSPGRVTDTQYFGPGTRLTVL.

CDR3 residues: CASSGAGQDAQYF. The CDR3 DNA is TGCGCCAGCAGCGGGGCGGGGCAAGACGCCCAGTACTTC. The chain couples TRBV4-1 to TRBJ2-5; TRBD2 might be the D (6 bases). Germline assignment: CDR1 MGHRA and CDR2 YSYEKL. V lost 5 bases and J lost 9, with 16 bases in between. The CDR3 spans 13 residues.

The chain recombines TRBV7-2 with TRBJ2-7; D possibly uses TRBD1 or TRBD2 (5 bases each). Per the germline V gene, CDR1 is SGHTA and CDR2 is FQGNSA. The CDR3 consists of 15 residues. Trimming pared 4 bases from V and 3 bases from J, leaving 16 bases between. In nucleotides, the CDR3 is TGTGCCAGCAGCTCGGGACGGTCGCTAAACTACGAGCAGTACTTC. Encoded protein: CASSSGRSLNYEQYF.

V is TRBV11-1 and J is TRBJ2-3; D uncertain. Trimming took off 6 bases at V and 4 bases at J, with 11 bases between the two ends. Germline CDR1 is SGHAT and CDR2 is FQDESV (reference sequence). The CDR3 spans 13 residues. Written as DNA, the CDR3 is TGTGCCAGCAGGGATCGACCGCCAGATACGCAGTATTTT. Translation: CASRDRPPDTQYF.

This clonotype has a count of ten or more. The CDR3 nucleotides read TGTGCCAGCAGCGTCACAGGGGGCAACGGCGAGCAGTACTTC. Translation gives CASSVTGGNGEQYF. This chain links TRBV7-9 with TRBJ2-7, with TRBD1 matching 9 bases. The CDR3 is made up of 14 amino acids. The germline V gene encodes CDR1 SEHNR and CDR2 FQNEAQ (reference sequence). J gave up 6 bases and V 5 bases, and 8 bases lay outside the gene matches.

This clonotype was seen at least ten times. J is TRBJ1-6 and V is TRBV28; a weak D match, TRBD1 (5 bases). There are 13 residues in the CDR3. The germline V gene encodes CDR1 MDHEN and CDR2 SYDVKM. V dropped 6 bases and J dropped 10 bases, with 13 bases sitting between them. CDR3 nucleotides: TGTGCCAGCAGCGGGACCCTGGGGTCACCCCTCCACTTT. It is translated as CASSGTLGSPLHF. Full variable domain (missing parts from reference TRBV28 and TRBJ1-6): DVKVTQSSRYLVKRTGEKVFLECVQDMDHENMFWYRQDPGLGLRLIYFSYDVKMKEKGDIPEGYSVSREKKERFSLILESASTNQTSMYLCASSGTLGSPLHFGNGTRLTVT.

This clonotype was counted many times. V gene TRBV7-9 combines with J gene TRBJ2-7; 7 bases agree with TRBD2. CDR1 is SEHNR, CDR2 FQNEAQ, per germline (reference sequence). The CDR3 has 15 amino acids. Trimming cost V 1 base and J 3 bases; bases outside gene matches: 6. This CDR3 is CASSLEAGEIYEQYF. In DNA, the CDR3 is TGTGCCAGCAGCTTAGAGGCGGGAGAGATCTACGAGCAGTACTTC.

As DNA, the CDR3 is TGCGCCAGCAGCCAAGACCTCCAGGGGGCGGTCTACAATGAGCAGTTCTTC. Amino acid sequence: CASSQDLQGAVYNEQFF. The V and J genes are TRBV4-3 and TRBJ2-1; the match to TRBD1 covers 8 bases. The germline V gene has CDR1 LGHNA and CDR2 YSLEER. The CDR3 spans 17 residues. Trimming took 0 bases from V and 3 from J; bases not matched to a gene: 7.

The V and J genes are TRBV7-9 and TRBJ1-5, with D possibly being TRBD1 (6 bases). CDR1 is SEHNR and CDR2 is FQNEAQ in the germline V gene (reference sequence). The CDR3 runs 12 residues. V lost 6 bases and J lost 9, with 12 bases in between. CDR3 amino acids: CASRQTGGPQHF. CDR3 sequence (DNA): TGTGCCAGCAGGCAGACAGGCGGGCCCCAGCATTTT.

CDR3 region: CASSQDPAGIRGYTF. The CDR3 region has the DNA TGCGCCAGCAGCCAAGACCCCGCAGGGATCCGGGGCTACACCTTC. The chain carries TRBV4-3 and TRBJ1-2, with D perhaps TRBD1 (5 bases). This CDR3 spans 15 amino acids. V was shortened by 0 bases and J by 8 bases, with 16 bases between the two germline ends. Germline V lookup: CDR1 LGHNA, CDR2 YSLEER.

The rearrangement links TRBV2 to TRBJ1-3; a possible D gene is TRBD1 (6 bases). The V gene lost 2 bases and the J gene lost 3 bases, with 14 bases spanning the gap. Germline V gene sequence: CDR1 SNHLY, CDR2 FYNNEI. This CDR3 contains 16 residues. This CDR3 is CASSERVGGLGNTIYF. CDR3 DNA sequence: TGTGCCAGCAGTGAAAGGGTAGGGGGGCTTGGAAACACCATATATTTT. The full variable domain, with the rest looked up from reference TRBV2 and TRBJ1-3, is EPEVTQTPSHQVTQMGQEVILRCVPISNHLYFYWYRQILGQKVEFLVSFYNNEISEKSEIFDDQFSVERPDGSNFTLKIRSTKLEDSAMYFCASSERVGGLGNTIYFGEGSWLTVV.

Of note for this clonotype: One end of the junction is discordant with germline, which a read error may explain. The chain recombines TRBV6-2 or TRBV6-3 with TRBJ1-1; 7 bases match TRBD1. The CDR3 is 17 residues long. Germline V gene sequence: CDR1 MNHEY, CDR2 SVGEGT. The CDR3, as DNA: TGTGCCAGCAGTTACGGGGGGACAGCGCGGAGGCTGGCTGAAACTTTCTTT. Protein product: CASSYGGTARRLAETFF.

At least ten counts were recorded for this clonotype. This chain joins TRBV6-1 and TRBJ1-2, with TRBD1 matching over 7 bases. Germline lookup yields CDR1 MNHNS and CDR2 SASEGT. The CDR3 consists of 15 residues. V dropped 4 bases and J dropped 5; count of bases not matched to a gene: 10. The CDR3 DNA is TGTGCCAGCAGTGGGGGACAGAGGAGGGGGTATGGCTACACCTTC. Translating it yields CASSGGQRRGYGYTF.

This clonotype was seen a handful of times. The chain carries TRBV4-3 and TRBJ1-1; 10 bases agree with TRBD1. The CDR3 contains 14 residues. The V and J ends lost 3 bases and 4 bases, in that order; junction bases with no gene match: 2. Germline CDR1 and CDR2: LGHNA and YSLEER. CDR3 region: CASSQGTGATEAFF. CDR3 sequence (DNA): TGCGCCAGCAGCCAGGGGACAGGGGCCACTGAAGCTTTCTTT.

V and J are TRBV6-1 and TRBJ1-2; possibly TRBD1 for D (6 bases). The CDR3 totals 14 residues. Looked up from germline, CDR1 is MNHNS and CDR2 is SASEGT. V lost 5 bases and J 4 bases, leaving 14 bases between the germline ends. Written as DNA, the CDR3 is TGTGCCAGCAGTCTCGGGGGGGCCCTCTATGGCTACACCTTC. Translating it yields CASSLGGALYGYTF.

The V and J genes are TRBV28 and TRBJ2-1, with 7 bases matching TRBD2. This CDR3 is built from 14 residues. Germline CDR1 reads MDHEN; CDR2 reads SYDVKM. J was trimmed by 10 bases and V by 5 bases; bases with no gene match: 11. This chain's CDR3 is CASSRPGGSYEQFF. CDR3 bases: TGTGCCAGCAGTCGTCCCGGGGGGAGCTACGAGCAGTTCTTC.

This clonotype was recorded many times. The chain recombines TRBV11-2 with TRBJ2-1; D gene uncertain. Germline V gives CDR1 SGHAT, CDR2 FQNNGV. This CDR3 contains 15 residues. V was shortened by 1 base and J by 6 bases, with 13 bases between the two germline ends. Here the CDR3 reads CASSLVVGIGNEQFF. The CDR3 DNA is TGTGCCAGCAGCTTAGTTGTGGGTATCGGCAATGAGCAGTTCTTC.

A few counts support this clonotype. The chain carries TRBV6-2 or TRBV6-3 and TRBJ2-5; D call uncertain. The better agreement between TRBJ2-1 and the DNA end casts doubt on the J call. Germline CDR1 MNHEY, CDR2 SVGEGT. This CDR3 spans 12 amino acids. As DNA, the CDR3 is TGTGCCAGCAGTTCCCCGGCGGATACCCAGTTCTTC. Its translation: CASSSPADTQFF.

The chain is built from TRBV28 and TRBJ2-1, with 13 bases matching TRBD2. The CDR3 has 15 residues. V dropped 5 bases and J dropped 10; count of bases not matched to a gene: 8. Germline V CDR1 and CDR2: MDHEN, SYDVKM. CDR3 region: CASSPQGLAGLEQFF. The CDR3 DNA sequence: TGTGCCAGCAGTCCTCAGGGACTAGCGGGATTGGAGCAGTTCTTC.

This clonotype showed up just a few times. The CDR3 reads CASSYGVTEYGYTF. In DNA, the CDR3 is TGTGCCAGCAGTTACGGCGTGACAGAATATGGCTACACCTTC. The rearrangement uses TRBV6-6 and TRBJ1-2; tentatively, D is TRBD1 (5 bases). Germline lookup yields CDR1 MNHNY and CDR2 SVGAGI (reference sequence). V lost 2 bases and J lost 5, with 12 bases in between. This CDR3 comprises 14 residues.

Only a few counts were recorded for this clonotype. The chain combines TRBV19 with TRBJ2-1, with TRBD2 identical over 11 bases. Per the germline V gene, CDR1 is LNHDA and CDR2 is SQIVND (reference sequence). Unmatched junction bases numbered 5, after V lost 1 base and J lost 3 bases. The CDR3 totals 17 residues. The CDR3 DNA reads as TGTGCCAGTAGTATAGGTGCTAGCGGGAGGTTCTACAATGAGCAGTTCTTC. Its translation is CASSIGASGRFYNEQFF.

This clonotype was found many times. V and J are TRBV11-2 and TRBJ2-5; D is possibly TRBD1 or TRBD2 (5 bases each). This CDR3 spans 14 amino acids. Trimming stripped 7 bases from V and 2 bases from J, with 14 bases between. Germline V lookup: CDR1 SGHAT, CDR2 FQNNGV. The DNA for the CDR3 is TGTGCCAGCAATTCCGGGACGCTGCAAGAGACCCAGTACTTC. It codes for CASNSGTLQETQYF.

In this sample, this clonotype turned up many times. This rearrangement joins TRBV30 to TRBJ2-7, with D possibly being TRBD1 (6 bases). V was trimmed by 3 bases and J by 3 bases, leaving 12 bases between them. The CDR3 covers 13 residues. The germline V gene has CDR1 GTSNPN and CDR2 SVGIG (reference sequence). CDR3 loop: CAWRRDILYEQYF. In nucleotides, the CDR3 is TGTGCCTGGAGAAGGGACATTCTCTACGAGCAGTACTTC.

For this clonotype: This may come from a read error, since a much larger clone is one base off. V gene TRBV20-1 combines with J gene TRBJ2-3, with D unclear. The CDR3 has 11 residues. Germline V gene data show CDR1 as DFQATT and CDR2 as SNEGSKA (reference sequence). The V gene lost 3 bases and the J gene lost 5 bases, with 6 bases spanning the gap. The CDR3 spells CSASSVDTQYF. The CDR3, as DNA: TGCAGTGCTAGTTCCGTAGATACGCAGTATTTT.